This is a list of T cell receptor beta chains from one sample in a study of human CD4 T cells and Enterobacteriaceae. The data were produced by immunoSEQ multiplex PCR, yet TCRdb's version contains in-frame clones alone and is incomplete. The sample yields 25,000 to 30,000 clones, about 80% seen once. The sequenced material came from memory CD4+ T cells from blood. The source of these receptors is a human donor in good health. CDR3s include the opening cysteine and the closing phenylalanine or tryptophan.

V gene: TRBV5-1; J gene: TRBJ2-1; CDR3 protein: CASSLQAETNNEQFF
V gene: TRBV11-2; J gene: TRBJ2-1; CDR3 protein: CASSSRSGLPGVGLFF
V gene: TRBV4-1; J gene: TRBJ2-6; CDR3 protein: CASSLVTGANVLTF
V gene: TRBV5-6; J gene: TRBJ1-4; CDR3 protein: CASSLAGGTEKLFF
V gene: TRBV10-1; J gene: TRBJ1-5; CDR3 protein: CASSEGAGQPQHF
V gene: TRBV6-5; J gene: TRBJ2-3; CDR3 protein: CASRAGLFTDTQYF
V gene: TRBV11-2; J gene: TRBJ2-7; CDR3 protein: CASSHGPLGGYEQYF
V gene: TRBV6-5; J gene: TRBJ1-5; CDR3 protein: CASSLRGEQPQHF
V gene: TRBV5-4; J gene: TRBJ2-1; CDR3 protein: CASSPRGDRGQFF
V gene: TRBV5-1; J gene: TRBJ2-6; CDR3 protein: CASRDAYSGANVLTF
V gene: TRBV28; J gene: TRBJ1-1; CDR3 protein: CASSLVGLNTEAFF
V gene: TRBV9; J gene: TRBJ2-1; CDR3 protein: CASSVGSRENEQFF
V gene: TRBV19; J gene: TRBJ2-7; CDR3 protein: CASDQGYEQYF
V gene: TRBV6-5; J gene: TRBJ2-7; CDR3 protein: CASSSPGTGVNEQYF
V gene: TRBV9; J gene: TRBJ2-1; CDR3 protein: CASSGTRTSEQFF
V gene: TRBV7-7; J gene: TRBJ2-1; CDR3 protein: CASSLNSWDEQFF
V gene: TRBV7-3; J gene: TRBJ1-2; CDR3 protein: CASSGGSNYGYTF
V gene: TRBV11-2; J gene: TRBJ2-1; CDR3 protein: CASSLGHYNEQFF
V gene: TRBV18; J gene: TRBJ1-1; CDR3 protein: CASSPPGGDIMNTEAFF
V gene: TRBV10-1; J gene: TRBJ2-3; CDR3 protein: CASSFGTSEQNTQYF
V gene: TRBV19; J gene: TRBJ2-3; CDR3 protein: CASSMGRGSYQYF
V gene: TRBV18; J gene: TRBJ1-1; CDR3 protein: CASSTKTGEVTEAFF
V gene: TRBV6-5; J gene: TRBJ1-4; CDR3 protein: CASKVVATNEKLFF
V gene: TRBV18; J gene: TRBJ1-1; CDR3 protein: CASSPRDGRYTEAFF
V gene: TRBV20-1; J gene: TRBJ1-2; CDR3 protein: CSARDNYGYTF
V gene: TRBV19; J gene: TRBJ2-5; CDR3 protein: CASSVGVSETQYF
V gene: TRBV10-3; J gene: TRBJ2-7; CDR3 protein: CAISENAGRSSYEQYF
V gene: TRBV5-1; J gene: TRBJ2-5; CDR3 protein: CASSPTSGSSGGETQYF
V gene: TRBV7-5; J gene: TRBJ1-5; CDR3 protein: CVRSNQGQPQHF
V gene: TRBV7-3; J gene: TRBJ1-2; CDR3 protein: CASSLNREIYGYTF
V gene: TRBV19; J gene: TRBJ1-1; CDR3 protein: CASSQPWTGSTEAFF
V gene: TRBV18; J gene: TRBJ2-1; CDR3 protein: CASSLNGGPASNEQFF
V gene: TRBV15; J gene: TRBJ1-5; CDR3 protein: CATSREGGESNQPQHF
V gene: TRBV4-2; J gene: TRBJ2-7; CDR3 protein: CASSQESGRGQIF
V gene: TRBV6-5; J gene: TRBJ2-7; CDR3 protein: CASSYSNRGSYEQYF
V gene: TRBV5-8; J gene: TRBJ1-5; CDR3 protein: CASSAPQGMGQPQHF